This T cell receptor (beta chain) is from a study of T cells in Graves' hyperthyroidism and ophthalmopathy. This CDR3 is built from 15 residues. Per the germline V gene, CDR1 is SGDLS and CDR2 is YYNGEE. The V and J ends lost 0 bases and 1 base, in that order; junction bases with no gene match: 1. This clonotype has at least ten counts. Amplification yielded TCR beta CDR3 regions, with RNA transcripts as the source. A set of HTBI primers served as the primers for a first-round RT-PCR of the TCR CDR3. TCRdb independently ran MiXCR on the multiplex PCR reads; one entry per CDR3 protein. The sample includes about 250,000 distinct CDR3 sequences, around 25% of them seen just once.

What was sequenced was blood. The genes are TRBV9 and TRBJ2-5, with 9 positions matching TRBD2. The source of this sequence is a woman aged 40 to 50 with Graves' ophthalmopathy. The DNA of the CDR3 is TGTGCCAGCAGCGTAGGACTAGCGGTCCAAGAGACCCAGTACTTC. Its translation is CASSVGLAVQETQYF.